Described below is a single TCR beta chain sequence and its context. Its antigen is unidentified. After removal of 1 base from V and 8 bases from J, the junction contained 8 bases not matched to a gene. Germline CDR1 reads MNHNS; CDR2 reads SASEGT. CDR3 length equals 15 residues. Profiling relied on immunoSEQ multiplex PCR, and the TCRdb table lists in-frame clones only, not all of them. The sample contains more than 95,000 clones, about 88% of which appear only once. The data were taken from a study of PD-1 blockade in mismatch repair-deficient tumors. Findings and limits, study-wide: Rapid post-treatment expansion, then contraction, generally preceding radiologic response, marked tumor-resident clones.

The receptor was isolated from an adult with mismatch repair-deficient cancer. The chain links TRBV6-1 to TRBJ1-5; 7 bases line up with TRBD1. The input for sequencing was peripheral blood, taken 44 weeks after starting pembrolizumab. The CDR3 sequence is CASSEGAGGSEPQHF. The CDR3 nucleotides are TGTGCCAGCAGTGAAGGGGCAGGGGGGTCGGAGCCCCAGCATTTT.